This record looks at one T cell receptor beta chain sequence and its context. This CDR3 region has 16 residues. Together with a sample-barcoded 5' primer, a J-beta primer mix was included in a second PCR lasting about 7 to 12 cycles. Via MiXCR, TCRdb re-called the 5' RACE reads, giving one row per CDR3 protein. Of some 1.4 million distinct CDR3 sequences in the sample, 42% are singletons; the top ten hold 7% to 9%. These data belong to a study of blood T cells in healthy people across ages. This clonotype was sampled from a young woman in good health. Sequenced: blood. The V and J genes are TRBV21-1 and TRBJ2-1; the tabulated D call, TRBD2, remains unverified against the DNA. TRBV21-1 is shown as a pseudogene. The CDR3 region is CASSKVWWSSGVEQFF. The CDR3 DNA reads TGTGCCAGCAGCAAAGTTTGGTGGTCTAGCGGGGTTGAGCAGTTCTTC.